The following is a TCR beta chain sequence with its context. What it binds is unknown. Germline V gene lookup returns CDR1 LNHDA and CDR2 SQIVND (reference sequence). The CDR3 is 13 residues long. V was clipped by 8 bases and J by 4 bases; unmatched bases: 5. This sample was taken from a study of cytomegalovirus exposure and HLA in healthy donors. As for the study in general: In a later analysis, it was reported that the roughly 130 validation repertoires had been produced on the same platform as the roughly 700 repertoires belonging to the first cohort.

Among the approximately 110 subjects of the validation cohort, separate from the roughly 730-subject first cohort, were the donors. Study observations and caveats: Whilst most TCR sequences proved rare, a subset of public TCRs occurred across many donors. In a later analysis, first-cohort TCR clusters were found to tend to co-occur in the 120 or so validation repertoires.

Profiling relied on immunoSEQ multiplex PCR, and the TCRdb table lists in-frame clones only, not all of them. The top ten clones hold roughly 3.1% of a sample with tens of thousands of clones, 91% of them seen once. This sequence originates from a man aged 18 to 29 in good health and CMV-seronegative. Sequences were obtained from PBMCs. The V gene is TRBV19, the J gene TRBJ1-3, with 7 bases aligning to TRBD1. CDR3: CASGGTAGNTIYF. CDR3 coding DNA: TGTGCCAGTGGGGGGACAGCGGGAAACACCATATATTTT.